These T cell receptor beta chains were read from a single sample in a study of T cell repertoires in cytomegalovirus infection. These receptors lack a known antigen. MiXCR was run by TCRdb on the reads, yielding one entry per CDR3 protein. The top ten hold approximately 59% of the sample, which has approximately 220,000 distinct CDR3 sequences, 35% to 45% seen once. The sample in question was CD8+ T cells from cultured PBMCs, obtained from culture after CMV antigen stimulation. These TCRs come from a human donor in good health (CMV status not recorded). Some clones in this sample may be carry-over from other donors' samples. CDR3s include the opening cysteine and the closing phenylalanine or tryptophan. D genes are given only for firm matches. Not all rows give a size; the values are once, few, many and, for expanded clones, a class.

TRBD2,NA,TRBV7-9,TRBJ2-1,19,TGTGCCAGCAGCTTATTTGGGATGCGGGAGGGCCGGTTCTACAATGAGCAGTTCTTC,CASSLFGMREGRFYNEQFF
NA,few,TRBV28,TRBJ2-6,17,TGTGCCAGCACCAGACGAGGGCGCAGCTCTGGGGCCAACGTCCTGACTTTC,CASTRRGRSSGANVLTF
NA,few,TRBV7-6,TRBJ2-7,15,TGTGCCAGCAGCCCAAGAGGAGGACGATCCTACGAGCAGTACTTC,CASSPRGGRSYEQYF
TRBD1,NA,TRBV5-4,TRBJ1-5,16,TGTGCCAGCAGCTTAGAAGACAGGGGCGGGGGTCAGCCCCAGCATTTT,CASSLEDRGGGQPQHF
NA,NA,TRBV4-1,TRBJ2-1,14,TGCGCCAGCAGCCAACTCGCCAGCGCCAATGAGCAGTTCTTC,CASSQLASANEQFF
TRBD2,few,TRBV7-6,TRBJ2-5,18,TGTGCCAGCAGCCCCTCGGGCTGGCGGGAGGCCCCCCCAGAGACCCAGTACTTC,CASSPSGWREAPPETQYF
NA,NA,TRBV9,TRBJ2-7,14,TGTGCCAGCAGCGGAGGGACGGGAGACTACGAGCAGTACTTC,CASSGGTGDYEQYF
NA,NA,TRBV4-1,TRBJ2-2,18,TGCGCCAGCAGCCACCAAAGAAGTGCCGGACAGTACACCGGGGAGCTGTTTTTT,CASSHQRSAGQYTGELFF
NA,many,TRBV24-1,TRBJ2-1,14,TGTGCCACCAGTGTCGCGACAGCTCTGGAGGGGCAGTTCTTC,CATSVATALEGQFF
TRBD1,NA,TRBV19,TRBJ1-1,17,TGTGCCAGTAGTACGGGACTACCCAGGGGGTTTGACACTGAAGCTTTCTTT,CASSTGLPRGFDTEAFF
NA,NA,TRBV13,TRBJ2-3,15,TGTGCCAGCAGGTCCGCGCGCACCAGCACAGATACGCAGTATTTT,CASRSARTSTDTQYF
TRBD1,NA,TRBV12-3/TRBV12-4,TRBJ2-2,14,TGTGCCAGCAGTGGGACAGGGTATCCCGGGGAGCTGTTTTTT,CASSGTGYPGELFF
NA,NA,TRBV5-3,TRBJ1-2,15,TGTGCCAGCAGCTTGGACTCGACAGGCCGAGATGGCTACACCTTC,CASSLDSTGRDGYTF
NA,many,TRBV7-8,TRBJ1-1,15,TGTGCCAGCAGCCCGTGGACAGAGCAGAACACTGAAGCTTTCTTT,CASSPWTEQNTEAFF
NA,few,TRBV6-6,TRBJ1-5,13,TGTGCCAGCAGTTACTCTTCAGGGGTGCCCCAGCATTTT,CASSYSSGVPQHF
NA,NA,TRBV7-6,TRBJ1-3,16,TGTGCCAGCAGCGGAATAATTGGACGCACTGGAAACACCATATATTTT,CASSGIIGRTGNTIYF
TRBD2,many,TRBV7-2,TRBJ2-3,20,TGTGCCAGCAGCTTAGATAGAGGACTAGCGGGAAGGCGACAGATGAACACGCAGTATTTT,CASSLDRGLAGRRQMNTQYF
TRBD1,NA,TRBV19,TRBJ2-7,15,TGTGCCAGTAGCTCTTTCCGGACAGGACTCTACGAGCAGTACTTC,CASSSFRTGLYEQYF
NA,once,TRBV6-1,TRBJ2-7,14,TGTGCCAGCAGTGACCTTCGACAGGTCCACGAGCAGTACTTC,CASSDLRQVHEQYF
TRBD2,NA,TRBV28,TRBJ2-7,13,TGTGCCAGTGCTAGCGGGAGGCTCTACGAGCAGTACTTC,CASASGRLYEQYF
TRBD2,few,TRBV20-1,TRBJ2-2,14,TGCAGTGCTCCTAGCGGGGAAAACACCGGGGAGCTGTTTTTT,CSAPSGENTGELFF
TRBD1,few,TRBV5-1,TRBJ2-1,15,TGCGCCAGCAGATTGACAGGGGGGCAACTCTACGAGCAGTTCTTC,CASRLTGGQLYEQFF
NA,few,TRBV6-7,TRBJ2-1,14,TGTGCCAGCCTTTACAGGGACGGGTACAATGAGCAGTTCTTC,CASLYRDGYNEQFF
TRBD1,NA,TRBV7-6,TRBJ2-4,15,TGTGCCAGCAGCTTAATTGGGGACAGGGCTTACATTCAGTACTTC,CASSLIGDRAYIQYF
NA,NA,TRBV7-2,TRBJ2-1,16,TGTGCAAGCAGCTTAGGAGGGAAAGGCGCCTACAATGATCAGTTCTTC,CASSLGGKGAYNDQFF
TRBD2,few,TRBV4-1,TRBJ2-3,17,TGCGCCAGCAGCCAAGATCAAGCGGGGGGGCCGCCAGATACGCAGTATTTT,CASSQDQAGGPPDTQYF
NA,NA,TRBV20-1,TRBJ1-5,13,TGCAGTGTCCCCGCCAGCCCCAAGGAGCCCCAGCATTTT,CSVPASPKEPQHF
NA,few,TRBV7-6,TRBJ2-4,16,TGTGCCAGCAGCCCCCACCAGACAGGAGCCAAAAACATTCAGTACTTC,CASSPHQTGAKNIQYF
NA,NA,TRBV6-6,TRBJ1-1,15,TGTGCCAGCAGTTACATAAGAATAGGGGGCACTGAAGCTTTCTTT,CASSYIRIGGTEAFF
NA,many,TRBV18,TRBJ2-7,14,TGTGCCAGCTCACCTACAGCAAATACCTACGAGCAGTACTTC,CASSPTANTYEQYF
TRBD2,few,TRBV7-8,TRBJ2-7,15,TGTGCCAGCAGCTTAGAGGGACTAGCGGAATGTGAGCAGTACTTC,CASSLEGLAECEQYF
NA,many,TRBV7-2,TRBJ2-1,17,TGTGCCAGCAGCTTAGAATTAGACCTAAGCTCCTACAATGAGCAGTTCTTC,CASSLELDLSSYNEQFF
NA,NA,TRBV9,TRBJ2-2,15,TGTGCCAGCAGCGTACGGGCTCGGACCACCGGGGAGCTGTTTTTT,CASSVRARTTGELFF
NA,few,TRBV27,TRBJ1-6,15,TGTGCCAGCAGTTTGAGCGGGTCGGTGGGTTCACCCCTCCACTTT,CASSLSGSVGSPLHF
NA,few,TRBV4-2,TRBJ2-2,12,TGTGCCAGCAGCCAACCTATCGGGGAGCTGTTTTTT,CASSQPIGELFF
TRBD1,few,TRBV12-3/TRBV12-4,TRBJ2-4,13,TGTGCCAGCACCAGGACAGGCAAAAACATTCAGTACTTC,CASTRTGKNIQYF
NA,NA,TRBV28,TRBJ2-1,15,TGTGCCAGCAGTTTTGATAGGGACGCTCTGCTAGAGCAGTTCTTC,CASSFDRDALLEQFF
TRBD2,many,TRBV7-2,TRBJ2-1,17,TGTGCCAGCAGCTTAAGAGGGGCTAGCGGGAGGGGCAATGAGCAGTTCTTC,CASSLRGASGRGNEQFF
NA,few,TRBV14,TRBJ2-1,13,TGTGCCAGCAGACATACACAGGGTGATGAGCAGTTCTTC,CASRHTQGDEQFF
NA,NA,TRBV28,TRBJ2-2,17,TGTGCCAGCAGTGGCTATGCCCCACAGTTTTACACCGGGGAGCTGTTTTTT,CASSGYAPQFYTGELFF
NA,NA,TRBV20-1,TRBJ2-2,13,TGCAGTGCTAGAGGCCTAGGCACCGGGGAGCTGTTTTTT,CSARGLGTGELFF
NA,NA,TRBV12-3/TRBV12-4,TRBJ2-7,14,TGTGCCAGCACCACCCGGGGAAGTGGGTACGAGCAGTACTTC,CASTTRGSGYEQYF
NA,few,TRBV10-2,TRBJ2-3,14,TGCGCCAGCAGGGAACACACTTACACAGATACGCAGTATTTT,CASREHTYTDTQYF
TRBD1,NA,TRBV7-2,TRBJ2-7,15,TGTGCCAGCAGCCCAGTACGGGACAGGGACTACGAGCAGTACTTC,CASSPVRDRDYEQYF
NA,NA,TRBV2,TRBJ2-4,15,TGTGCCAGCAGTGAACAGCGGGTAGCCAAAAACATTCAGTACTTC,CASSEQRVAKNIQYF
NA,few,TRBV7-6,TRBJ2-2,15,TGTGCCAGCAGCTCCCCGGGACCAAACACCGGGGAGCTGTTTTTT,CASSSPGPNTGELFF
NA,few,TRBV19,TRBJ1-5,16,TGTGCCAGTAGTCGGGGCCACCTTTTGGGCAATCAGCCCCAGCATTTT,CASSRGHLLGNQPQHF
NA,NA,TRBV28,TRBJ2-3,16,TGTGCCAGCAGTTTGGTTGCGGACACTAGCACAGATACGCAGTATTTT,CASSLVADTSTDTQYF
NA,NA,TRBV7-4,TRBJ2-7,13,TGTGCCAGCACCACCGGTTTGTCCTACGAGCAGTACTTC,CASTTGLSYEQYF
NA,NA,TRBV27,TRBJ1-6,14,TGTGCCAGCAGTCGGGACTGGCTCAATTCACCCCTCCACTTT,CASSRDWLNSPLHF